This T cell receptor beta chain was observed in a study of cytomegalovirus exposure and HLA in healthy donors. Study-level points and caveats: A later analysis reportedly found fewer N-insertions in an Asian-associated ancestry cluster than the roughly 700-donor mean.

As for this clone: The antigen remains undetermined.

Per germline, CDR1 MDHEN and CDR2 SYDVKM. V shed 4 bases and J 7 bases; nucleotides not matched to a gene: 7. The CDR3 has 16 residues. The PCR used 60 Vbeta and 13 Jbeta primers. Measured with immunoSEQ multiplex PCR; TCRdb has only the in-frame clones, and not every one. The sample carries 190,000 or so clones, roughly four fifths recorded once. This TCR came from a man in his fifties in good health and CMV-seronegative. Material for sequencing was PBMCs. The chain links TRBV28 to TRBJ2-3, with 14 nucleotides matching TRBD2. DNA of the CDR3: TGTGCCAGCAGTTCGCCTGGACTAGCGGGAGGACATACGCAGTATTTT. It is translated as CASSSPGLAGGHTQYF.